Given below is one TCR beta chain in context. Its antigen target is currently unknown. No much larger clone exists at a distance of one base, and base qualities are not known. The data were obtained in a study of T cell changes during pregnancy in multiple sclerosis (dated by TCRdb to between 2018 and 2020). Study-level background: Changes in the T cell repertoire over the course of pregnancy were examined in this study in women with multiple sclerosis.

The library relied on the immunoSEQ multiplex PCR assay. In TCRdb, the immuneACCESS table is reduced to in-frame sequences with V and J assigned. These tables do not hold every clone; where another copy was compared, an unresolved V gene accounts for under half, and the others remain unexplained. Counted in this sample were tens of thousands of clones; approximately 90% of them appeared once. Approximately 0.97% of the sample comes from the top ten. The germline V gene (reference sequence) sets CDR1 to LNHDA and CDR2 to SQIVND. V gives up 5 bases and J gives up 1 base, and the segment between their germline ends measures 12 bases. The CDR3 covers 14 residues, taking in both the cysteine and the phenylalanine. The kept DNA is CDR3 alone, 42 bases in frame from the first base.

The material was peripheral blood, obtained before pregnancy. This receptor chain uses TRBV19 and TRBJ2-7; a tentative D match to TRBD1 spans 5 bases. The receptor was derived from a female donor with multiple sclerosis, enrolled in a pregnancy study. Here is the DNA: TGTGCCAGTAGTCAAGGGGTAAATTCCTACGAGCAGTACTTC. Its protein reads: CASSQGVNSYEQYF. Joined to the reference TRBV19 and TRBJ2-7 proteins, this CDR3 gives the full variable domain: DGGITQSPKYLFRKEGQNVTLSCEQNLNHDAMYWYRQDPGQGLRLIYYSQIVNDFQKGDIAEGYSVSREKKESFPLTVTSAQKNPTAFYLCASSQGVNSYEQYFGPGTRLTVT.